One sample yielded the 25 T cell receptor beta chains listed below, sequenced in a study of metastatic and nonmetastatic thyroid tumors. Using MiXCR, TCRdb reanalyzed the PCR reads. The sample consists of approximately 38,000 clones, 16% of them appearing once. Until they underwent thyroid surgery, no patient had received any treatment. Material: blood. Receptor source: a female donor with papillary thyroid cancer or a benign thyroid nodule (not recorded which). Some clones in this sample may be carry-over from other donors' samples.

This sequence joins TRBV7-9 and TRBJ2-7; D is uncertain. Trimming left V 5 bases short and J 4 bases short, with 18 bases between. This CDR3 has 15 amino acids. Germline V gene lookup returns CDR1 SEHNR and CDR2 FQNEAQ (reference sequence). The CDR3 spells CASSTELAGEYEQYF. The CDR3, as DNA: TGTGCCAGCAGCACAGAGTTGGCAGGAGAATACGAGCAGTACTTC. The whole variable domain, filled in from reference TRBV7-9 and TRBJ2-7, reads DTGVSQNPRHKITKRGQNVTFRCDPISEHNRLYWYRQTLGQGPEFLTYFQNEAQLEKSRLLSDRFSAERPKGSFSTLEIQRTEQGDSAMYLCASSTELAGEYEQYFGPGTRLTVT.

This clone was detected ten times or more. CDR3 residues: CASSRDRGNYNEQFF. For the CDR3, the DNA is TGTGCCAGTTCCCGGGACAGAGGAAACTACAATGAGCAGTTCTTC. The gene calls are TRBV6-1 and TRBJ2-1; 7 positions match TRBD1. The V and J ends lost 9 bases and 3 bases, in that order; junction bases with no gene match: 11. CDR1 and CDR2 (germline): MNHNS, SASEGT. CDR3 length: 15 residues.

There are many counts of this clone. Other DNA sequences of this sample code for an identical CDR3. The V gene is TRBV11-2, the J gene TRBJ2-1; possibly TRBD1 or TRBD2 for D (5 bases each). The CDR3 has 13 amino acids. V shed 4 bases and J shed 10 bases, with 14 bases lying between them. From germline, CDR1 is SGHAT and CDR2 FQNNGV. The CDR3 loop reads CASSSGTPREQFF. In DNA form, the CDR3 reads TGTGCCAGCAGCTCTGGGACGCCAAGGGAGCAGTTCTTC.

This clone was found many times. This rearrangement joins TRBV7-3 to TRBJ1-5; maybe TRBD1 (6 bases). The CDR3 runs to 19 residues. Trimming cost V 2 bases and J 3 bases, with 23 bases left between them. Germline CDR1 is SGHTA and CDR2 is FQGTGA. The CDR3 DNA reads TGTGCCAGCAGCTTATCGTCCCGGGACATGGGTAGCCTCAATCAGCCCCAGCATTTT. The encoded protein is CASSLSSRDMGSLNQPQHF.

This clone was seen repeatedly, ten times or more. The chain carries TRBV27 and TRBJ2-2; D call uncertain. The CDR3 totals 13 residues. Trimming cost V 3 bases and J 5 bases, with 7 bases left between them. CDR1 is MNHEY, CDR2 SMNVEV, per germline (reference sequence). The CDR3 here is CASSFTFTGELFF. The CDR3 DNA is TGTGCCAGCAGTTTTACTTTTACCGGGGAGCTGTTTTTT.

In this sample, this clone turned up many times. An end of the junction does not agree with germline; a read error may underlie this. The chain uses TRBV7-7 and TRBJ2-1, with D possibly TRBD1 on 5 matching bases. This CDR3 spans 13 amino acids. Germline V lookup: CDR1 SSHAT, CDR2 FNYEAQ (reference sequence). CDR3 loop: CASSLQGFDEQFF. The CDR3 bases are TGTGCTAGCAGCCTTCAGGGATTCGATGAGCAGTTCTTC. The full variable domain, with the rest looked up from reference TRBV7-7 and TRBJ2-1, is GAGVSQSPRYKVTKRGQDVTLRCDPISSHATLYWYQQALGQGPEFLTYFNYEAQPDKSGLPSDRFSAERPEGSISTLTIQRTEQRDSAMYRCASSLQGFDEQFFGPGTRLTVL.

The table lists this clone with many counts. The chain recombines TRBV6-5 with TRBJ2-2; TRBD2 agrees at 13 bases. The CDR3 is 18 amino acids. V was clipped by 6 bases and J by 0 bases; unmatched bases: 7. Per germline, CDR1 MNHEY and CDR2 SVGAGI. Here the CDR3 DNA reads TGTGCCAGCAGACCGGGACTAGCGGGATCTGCGAACACCGGGGAGCTGTTTTTT. This translates into CASRPGLAGSANTGELFF.

DNA for the CDR3: TGTGCCACCAGTGATTACGACGCCAACGGCAAGTTCTTC. This gives the protein CATSDYDANGKFF. The rearrangement joins TRBV24-1 to TRBJ2-1, with D unclear. CDR3 length: 13 amino acids. Germline V gives CDR1 KGHDR, CDR2 SFDVKD. The V and J ends lost 2 bases and 14 bases respectively, with 15 bases between them.

This clone came up many times. The chain combines TRBV6-1 with TRBJ1-4; 7 bases fit TRBD1. The germline gives CDR1 MNHNS, CDR2 SASEGT. Trimming took 8 bases from V and 7 from J; bases not matched to a gene: 13. This CDR3 contains 15 residues. The CDR3 nucleotides read TGTGCCAGCGGGAGGGGGGACAGAATTTTTGAAAAACTGTTTTTT. This codes for CASGRGDRIFEKLFF.

In its sample, this clone was seen many times. The chain combines TRBV10-2 with TRBJ1-4, with a tentative D call TRBD1 (6 bases). V lost 7 bases to trimming and J lost 0 bases, with 15 bases between them. Germline CDR1 is WSHSY and CDR2 is SAAADI. The CDR3 is made up of 16 amino acids. The CDR3 loop is CASTDRRMATNEKLFF. The CDR3 DNA follows: TGCGCCAGCACTGACAGGAGGATGGCAACTAATGAAAAACTGTTTTTT.

There are many counts of this clone. At one end the junction does not follow the germline gene, possibly because of a read error. The chain joins TRBV27 to TRBJ2-6; weak D call: TRBD2 (6 bases). Per the germline V gene, CDR1 is MNHEY and CDR2 is SMNVEV (reference sequence). CDR3 length: 15 amino acids. The CDR3 DNA sequence: TGTGCCAGCAGGGCGGGACTCTCTGGTGCCAACGTCCTGACTTTC. This codes for CASRAGLSGANVLTF.

In this sample, this clone turned up many times. The chain recombines TRBV28 with TRBJ1-6; D call uncertain. Looked up from germline, CDR1 is MDHEN and CDR2 is SYDVKM. The CDR3 runs 15 residues. Trimming took 7 bases from V and 0 from J, leaving 10 bases between them. CDR3 loop: CASMGLSSYNSPLHF. DNA for the CDR3: TGTGCCAGCATGGGCTTGAGCTCCTATAATTCACCCCTCCACTTT.

Many counts were recorded for this clone. A much larger clone differs by one base, so this may be a read error. The genes are TRBV18 and TRBJ1-1, with D tentatively TRBD1 (5 bases). The germline V and J ends were trimmed by 6 bases and 1 base, with 9 bases remaining between them. CDR3 length equals 13 residues. CDR1 KGHSH and CDR2 LQKENI come from the germline V gene. The CDR3 bases are TGTGCCAGCTCCCCGGGACGGAACACTGAAGCTTTCTTT. Protein: CASSPGRNTEAFF.

This clone was found a few times. Other DNA sequences in this sample translate to the same CDR3. This chain joins TRBV12-3 or TRBV12-4 and TRBJ2-5; D is unresolved. The CDR3 sequence is 15 residues long. Trimming pared 7 bases from V and 5 bases from J, leaving 20 bases between. CDR3 bases: TGTGCCAGCACCCCCCGTTGGGGTGTGGGCGAGACCCAGTACTTC. Protein product: CASTPRWGVGETQYF.

V gene TRBV27 combines with J gene TRBJ2-7, with a tentative D call TRBD1 (6 bases). This CDR3 comprises 15 residues. Germline V lookup: CDR1 MNHEY, CDR2 SMNVEV (reference sequence). V gave up 2 bases and J gave up 1 base, with 12 bases separating them. The CDR3 spells CASSLLDRWSYEQYF. The CDR3, as DNA: TGTGCCAGCAGTTTACTCGACAGGTGGTCCTACGAGCAGTACTTC.

Many counts were recorded for this clone. The genes are TRBV9 and TRBJ2-1, with D perhaps matching TRBD2 (6 bases). Trimming stripped 0 bases from V and 5 bases from J, with 9 bases between. Germline CDR1 is SGDLS and CDR2 is YYNGEE. The CDR3 length is 14 residues. CDR3 nucleotides: TGTGCCAGCAGCGTAGCCACTAGCCACAATGAGCAGTTCTTC. It encodes CASSVATSHNEQFF.

This clone was found many times. V is TRBV5-6 and J is TRBJ2-7, with D perhaps assigned TRBD1 or TRBD2 (5 bases each). Germline V lookup: CDR1 SGHDT, CDR2 YYEEEE. Trimming took off 5 bases at V and 4 bases at J, with 13 bases between the two ends. This CDR3 is built from 13 residues. The CDR3 DNA reads TGTGCCAGCAGTATAGGGGACCGATACGAGCAGTACTTC. Its protein product is CASSIGDRYEQYF. The complete variable domain, with remaining parts taken from reference TRBV5-6 and TRBJ2-7, reads DAGVTQSPTHLIKTRGQQVTLRCSPKSGHDTVSWYQQALGQGPQFIFQYYEEEERQRGNFPDRFSGHQFPNYSSELNVNALLLGDSALYLCASSIGDRYEQYFGPGTRLTVT.

This clone occurred many times. The chain links TRBV9 to TRBJ2-7; 8 bases are shared with TRBD2. CDR1 and CDR2 (germline): SGDLS, YYNGEE. V trimming: 0 bases; J trimming: 1 base; junction bases outside the gene matches: 3. The CDR3 extends over 15 amino acids. The CDR3 bases are TGTGCCAGCAGCGTAGCAGCGGGAGCGTCCTACGAGCAGTACTTC. This encodes CASSVAAGASYEQYF.

This clone was counted at least ten times. This rearrangement joins TRBV19 to TRBJ1-2; D perhaps matches TRBD1 (6 bases). The CDR3 totals 16 residues. CDR1 is LNHDA, CDR2 SQIVND, per germline (reference sequence). Trimming took off 9 bases at V and 4 bases at J, with 24 bases between the two ends. The DNA for the CDR3 is TGTGCCAGCTCGCCCCCGCAGGGGCAGAAGAGCTATGGCTACACCTTC. This translates into CASSPPQGQKSYGYTF.

This clone was seen at least ten times. The V call is TRBV6-1, the J call TRBJ1-5; D remains ambiguous. V lost 6 bases to trimming and J lost 2 bases, with 5 bases between them. Germline V gives CDR1 MNHNS, CDR2 SASEGT. The CDR3 is made up of 12 amino acids. CDR3 in DNA: TGTGCCAGCAGGCAGGGCAATCAGCCCCAGCATTTT. This translates into CASRQGNQPQHF.

This clone has a count of ten or more. The chain joins TRBV20-1 to TRBJ2-3; tentative D call: TRBD2 (6 bases). The CDR3 has 15 amino acids. Between the trimmed V and J ends, which lost 0 bases and 5 bases, there was a span of 15 bases. Germline loops: CDR1 DFQATT, CDR2 SNEGSKA (reference sequence). This chain's CDR3 is CSARDLAGIGDTQYF. The CDR3 DNA reads TGCAGTGCTAGAGACCTGGCGGGAATTGGAGATACGCAGTATTTT.

Many counts were recorded for this clone. The chain joins TRBV12-3 or TRBV12-4 to TRBJ2-2; D could derive from TRBD1 or TRBD2 (5 bases each). There are 15 residues in the CDR3. The V and J ends lost 1 base and 3 bases respectively, with 9 bases between them. The CDR3 DNA reads as TGTGCCAGCAGTTTAGACGGGACGCACACCGGGGAGCTGTTTTTT. Translation: CASSLDGTHTGELFF.

Ten or more counts support this clone. The chain couples TRBV7-3 to TRBJ1-1; 8 nucleotides align to TRBD1. The germline V gene encodes CDR1 SGHTA and CDR2 FQGTGA. The CDR3 totals 14 residues. The trim removed 2 bases at V and 11 bases at J, leaving 10 bases unmatched. For the CDR3, the DNA is TGTGCCAGCAGCTTAGGGTCAGGGGGCGCTAGGGCTTTCTTT. Protein: CASSLGSGGARAFF.

In this sample, this clone turned up many times. The genes are TRBV19 and TRBJ2-3; possibly TRBD2 for D (6 bases). This CDR3 has 16 amino acids. The germline V gene has CDR1 LNHDA and CDR2 SQIVND (reference sequence). The V end lost 9 bases, the J end lost 0 bases, and 19 bases lay between the germline ends. The CDR3 region has the DNA TGTGCCAGCAGTGCGGGGATCCTAGGTAGCACAGATACGCAGTATTTT. Translation gives CASSAGILGSTDTQYF.

At least ten counts were recorded for this clone. This chain connects TRBV28 to TRBJ2-5; TRBD1 matches 9 bases. CDR3 length: 12 residues. The junction had 2 bases not matched to a gene; V was cut back by 2 bases and J by 10 bases. Per the germline V gene, CDR1 is MDHEN and CDR2 is SYDVKM. The CDR3 DNA follows: TGTGCCAGCAGTTTAGGGACAGGGTTCCAGTACTTC. The encoded protein is CASSLGTGFQYF.